One and the same sample provided the 21 T cell receptor beta chains below, sequenced in a study of T cells in Graves' hyperthyroidism and ophthalmopathy. Amplified regions were TCR beta CDR3 sequences from RNA transcripts. HTBI primers were the set used in a first-round RT-PCR of the TCR CDR3. TCRdb re-derived calls from the multiplex PCR reads in MiXCR, one entry per CDR3 protein. This repertoire shows hundreds of thousands of distinct CDR3 sequences, about 16% found once; its top ten account for over 3.5%. The sample consisted of blood. These receptors all come from a woman in her thirties with Graves' hyperthyroidism.

The chain joins TRBV5-1 to TRBJ1-6; D gene unclear. In germline, CDR1 is SGHRS, CDR2 YFSETQ. The ends were cut back, 1 base at V and 4 bases at J, with 6 bases in the middle. This CDR3 region has 14 residues. The CDR3 loop is CASSLPGYNSPLHF. CDR3 bases: TGCGCCAGCAGCTTGCCAGGTTATAATTCACCCCTCCACTTT.

The chain uses TRBV4-1 and TRBJ2-1, with TRBD2 matching 8 bases. This CDR3 spans 16 amino acids. Losses at the gene ends were 2 bases for V and 6 bases for J; bases not matched to a gene: 9. Germline values: CDR1 MGHRA, CDR2 YSYEKL. The CDR3 region has the DNA TGCGCCAGCAGCCAACTACCGGGAGGGCCTCCCAATGAGCAGTTCTTC. It yields the protein CASSQLPGGPPNEQFF.

With respect to this clonotype: This sequence may be a read error, since a much larger clone differs from it by one base. The rearrangement uses TRBV30 and TRBJ2-2, with D perhaps matching TRBD1 or TRBD2 (5 bases each). This CDR3 region has 14 residues. The germline CDR1 and CDR2 sequences are GTSNPN and SVGIG (reference sequence). V dropped 1 base and J dropped 8 bases, with 14 bases sitting between them. This CDR3 reads CAWSAGPPSGELFF. DNA for the CDR3: TGTGCCTGGAGTGCGGGACCGCCTAGTGGGGAGCTGTTTTTT.

This clonotype was detected a few times. J is TRBJ2-7 and V is TRBV5-1; D possibly uses TRBD1 or TRBD2 (6 bases each). The V end lost 0 bases, the J end lost 9 bases, and 10 bases lay between the germline ends. CDR3 length: 12 residues. Germline-derived CDR1 and CDR2 are SGHRS and YFSETQ. The DNA for the CDR3 is TGCGCCAGCAGCTTGGGGGGGGCGGTGCAGTACTTC. Residues: CASSLGGAVQYF.

This clonotype came up many times. This chain joins TRBV11-2 and TRBJ2-1; D unclear. This CDR3 has 15 residues. V was cut by 1 base and J by 4 bases, with 11 bases left in between. Germline CDR1 SGHAT, CDR2 FQNNGV. CDR3 protein: CASSLVASPYNEQFF. The CDR3 nucleotides are TGTGCCAGCAGCTTAGTAGCTTCCCCTTACAATGAGCAGTTCTTC.

This clonotype has a count of ten or more. This sequence joins TRBV28 and TRBJ1-1; 7 nucleotides match TRBD1. V lost 6 bases, J lost 1 base, and 5 bases stayed unmatched. Germline V CDR1 and CDR2: MDHEN, SYDVKM. The CDR3 length is 14 residues. CDR3 region: CASSPGQTNTEAFF. CDR3 coding DNA: TGTGCCAGCAGCCCGGGACAGACGAACACTGAAGCTTTCTTT. The entire variable domain, with the rest obtained from reference TRBV28 and TRBJ1-1, is as follows: DVKVTQSSRYLVKRTGEKVFLECVQDMDHENMFWYRQDPGLGLRLIYFSYDVKMKEKGDIPEGYSVSREKKERFSLILESASTNQTSMYLCASSPGQTNTEAFFGQGTRLTVV.

This clonotype was seen at least ten times. This chain connects TRBV5-1 to TRBJ1-1; the match to TRBD1 covers 7 bases. The CDR3 has 16 amino acids. V was pared by 0 bases and J by 4 bases, with 9 bases of the junction left unmatched. The germline gives CDR1 SGHRS, CDR2 YFSETQ. The CDR3 nucleotides read TGCGCCAGCAGCTTGGCTTCGACAGGGAGAGCCACTGAAGCTTTCTTT. Protein: CASSLASTGRATEAFF.

There are many counts of this clonotype. The chain carries TRBV30 and TRBJ2-1; TRBD2 might be the D (6 bases). V lost 3 bases, J lost 10 bases, and 16 bases lay in between. The CDR3 totals 13 residues. The germline V gene encodes CDR1 GTSNPN and CDR2 SVGIG (reference sequence). The CDR3 DNA reads TGTGCCTGGAGCGGGAGACTCTCGGGGGAGCAGTTCTTC. Translating it yields CAWSGRLSGEQFF. The full variable domain, completed using reference TRBV30 and TRBJ2-1, is SQTIHQWPATLVQPVGSPLSLECTVEGTSNPNLYWYRQAAGRGLQLLFYSVGIGQISSEVPQNLSASRPQDRQFILSSKKLLLSDSGFYLCAWSGRLSGEQFFGPGTRLTVL.

This clonotype was seen only a few times. J is TRBJ2-3 and V is TRBV7-2, with D possibly TRBD2 on 6 matching bases. Germline-derived CDR1 and CDR2 are SGHTA and FQGNSA. V lost 5 bases and J 0 bases, leaving 9 bases between the germline ends. This CDR3 has 14 residues. Here the CDR3 reads CASSRLGSTDTQYF. The CDR3 DNA reads as TGTGCCAGCAGCCGACTAGGGAGCACAGATACGCAGTATTTT. The whole variable domain, remainder taken from reference TRBV7-2 and TRBJ2-3, is GAGVSQSPSNKVTEKGKDVELRCDPISGHTALYWYRQSLGQGLEFLIYFQGNSAPDKSGLPSDRFSAERTGGSVSTLTIQRTQQEDSAVYLCASSRLGSTDTQYFGPGTRLTVL.

The chain combines TRBV7-9 with TRBJ2-1; 8 nucleotides match TRBD2. The germline V gene encodes CDR1 SEHNR and CDR2 FQNEAQ (reference sequence). Losses at the gene ends were 2 bases for V and 6 bases for J; bases not matched to a gene: 6. The CDR3 totals 15 residues. The CDR3 DNA reads TGTGCCAGCAGCTTAAGGACTAGCTCTAGCAATGAGCAGTTCTTC. Amino acid sequence: CASSLRTSSSNEQFF.

J is TRBJ1-6 and V is TRBV28; TRBD1 might be the D (5 bases). V shed 6 bases and J shed 6 bases, with 15 bases lying between them. From germline, CDR1 is MDHEN and CDR2 SYDVKM. The CDR3 is 15 amino acids. CDR3 nucleotide sequence: TGTGCCAGCAGCCTCCTGACAGCCATTAATTCACCCCTCCACTTT. The encoded protein is CASSLLTAINSPLHF.

In this sample, this clonotype turned up many times. The chain couples TRBV30 to TRBJ2-7; D call uncertain. CDR1 is GTSNPN, CDR2 SVGIG, per germline (reference sequence). The CDR3 extends over 11 amino acids. The germline V and J ends were trimmed by 5 bases and 3 bases, with 8 bases remaining between them. The CDR3 loop is CAWATDYEQYF. The CDR3 DNA reads as TGTGCCTGGGCTACAGACTACGAGCAGTACTTC.

The chain links TRBV7-8 to TRBJ2-7, with unresolved D. Trimming took 1 base from V and 1 from J, leaving 8 bases between them. The CDR3 contains 14 residues. Germline V gene sequence: CDR1 SGHVS, CDR2 FQNEAQ. The CDR3 protein is CASSLGPPSYEQYF. The CDR3 DNA reads as TGTGCCAGCAGCTTAGGACCTCCGTCCTACGAGCAGTACTTC.

Only a few counts were recorded for this clonotype. The germline gene is not matched at one end of the junction; a read error may be the cause. The rearrangement links TRBV28 to TRBJ2-1, with 14 bases that match TRBD2. The CDR3 covers 12 residues. Per the germline V gene, CDR1 is MDHEN and CDR2 is SYDVKM. The CDR3 DNA is TGTGCCAGCAGTGGGGGACTAGCGGGAGCGGTCTTC. It translates to CASSGGLAGAVF.

This clonotype showed up just a few times. The chain employs TRBV7-3 and TRBJ1-6; D is possibly TRBD1 (5 bases). The V gene lost 3 bases and the J gene lost 11 bases, with 14 bases spanning the gap. Germline assignment: CDR1 SGHTA and CDR2 FQGTGA. The CDR3 sequence is 14 residues long. CDR3 DNA: TGTGCCAGCAGCTTGGGGACGGGGAATCCACCCCTCCACTTT. Its translation is CASSLGTGNPPLHF.

This clonotype was picked up many times. The chain links TRBV5-1 to TRBJ2-3; possible D gene TRBD1, 6 bases. The CDR3 covers 13 residues. Trimming took 4 bases from V and 2 from J, leaving 8 bases between them. CDR1 is SGHRS, CDR2 YFSETQ, per germline. The CDR3 sequence: CASSGQTTDTQYF. The CDR3 bases are TGCGCCAGCAGCGGACAGACCACAGATACGCAGTATTTT.

The table lists this clonotype with many counts. V usage is TRBV20-1 and J usage is TRBJ2-5, with 9 nucleotides matching TRBD2. The CDR3 totals 16 residues. From germline, CDR1 is DFQATT and CDR2 SNEGSKA (reference sequence). Trimming removed 6 bases from V and 5 bases from J; junction bases left unmatched: 16. The CDR3 here is CSAKAALAGPRETQYF. The CDR3 nucleotides read TGCAGTGCCAAAGCGGCCCTAGCGGGACCCCGTGAGACCCAGTACTTC.

The chain combines TRBV30 with TRBJ1-1, with D unresolved. Germline CDR1 and CDR2: GTSNPN and SVGIG (reference sequence). The V gene lost 1 base and the J gene lost 9 bases, with 24 bases spanning the gap. The CDR3 covers 16 residues. CDR3 DNA: TGTGCCTGGAGTGGACACCGGGGATCGGCACTGATTCAAGCTTTCTTT. This gives the protein CAWSGHRGSALIQAFF.

The chain links TRBV9 to TRBJ1-5; D is unclear. The CDR3 sequence is 13 residues long. The V gene's germline CDR1 is SGDLS and CDR2 YYNGEE. Trimming stripped 0 bases from V and 6 bases from J, with 7 bases between. CDR3 DNA: TGTGCCAGCAGCGTAGCCCCAGTTCAGCCCCAGCATTTT. Amino acids: CASSVAPVQPQHF.

The chain joins TRBV20-1 to TRBJ2-2; D gene uncertain. V was pared by 8 bases and J by 3 bases, with 10 bases between. CDR1 is DFQATT, CDR2 SNEGSKA, per germline (reference sequence). The CDR3 covers 12 residues. CDR3 residues: CSSPSDTGELFF. CDR3 bases: TGCAGTTCCCCCTCCGACACCGGGGAGCTGTTTTTT.

This clonotype was seen a handful of times. The CDR3 protein is CASSLPARYGYTF. The CDR3 DNA is TGTGCCAGCAGTTTGCCCGCACGGTATGGCTACACCTTC. The chain carries TRBV28 and TRBJ1-2, with unresolved D. This CDR3 is built from 13 residues. V lost 3 bases, J lost 5 bases, and 10 bases lay in between. The germline V gene has CDR1 MDHEN and CDR2 SYDVKM.